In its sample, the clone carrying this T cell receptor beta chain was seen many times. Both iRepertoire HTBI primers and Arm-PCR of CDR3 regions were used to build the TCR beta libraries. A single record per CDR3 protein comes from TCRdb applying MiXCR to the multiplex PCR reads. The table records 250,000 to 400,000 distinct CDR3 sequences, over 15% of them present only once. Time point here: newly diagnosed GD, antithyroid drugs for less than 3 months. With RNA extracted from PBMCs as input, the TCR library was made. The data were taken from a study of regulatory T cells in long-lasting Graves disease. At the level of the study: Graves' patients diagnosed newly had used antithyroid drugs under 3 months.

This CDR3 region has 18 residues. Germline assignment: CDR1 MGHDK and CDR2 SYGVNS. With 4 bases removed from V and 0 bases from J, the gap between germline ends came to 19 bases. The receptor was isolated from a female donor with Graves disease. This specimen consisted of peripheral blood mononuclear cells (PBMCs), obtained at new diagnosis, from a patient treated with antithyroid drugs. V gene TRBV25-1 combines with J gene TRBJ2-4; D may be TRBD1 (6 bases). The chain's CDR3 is CASSAAAGQKLAKNIQYF. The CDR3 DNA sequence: TGTGCCAGCAGTGCGGCAGCTGGACAGAAGCTAGCCAAAAACATTCAGTACTTC.